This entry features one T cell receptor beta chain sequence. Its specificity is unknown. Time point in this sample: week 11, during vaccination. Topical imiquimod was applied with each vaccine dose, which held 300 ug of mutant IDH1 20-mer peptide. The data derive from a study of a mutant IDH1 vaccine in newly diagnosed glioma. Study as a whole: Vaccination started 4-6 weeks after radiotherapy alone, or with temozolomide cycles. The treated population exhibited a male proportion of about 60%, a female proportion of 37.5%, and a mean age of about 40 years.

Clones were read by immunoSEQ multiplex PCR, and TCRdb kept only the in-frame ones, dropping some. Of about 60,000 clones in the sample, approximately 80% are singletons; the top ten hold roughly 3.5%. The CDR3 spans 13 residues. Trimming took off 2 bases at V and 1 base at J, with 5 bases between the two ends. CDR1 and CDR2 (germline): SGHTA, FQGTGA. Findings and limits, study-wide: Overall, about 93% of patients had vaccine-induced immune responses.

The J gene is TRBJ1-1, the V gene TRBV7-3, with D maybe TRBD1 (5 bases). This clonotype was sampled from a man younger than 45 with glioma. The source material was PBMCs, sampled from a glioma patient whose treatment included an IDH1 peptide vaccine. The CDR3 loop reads CASSLQGNTEAFF. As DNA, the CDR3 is TGTGCCAGCAGCTTACAGGGGAACACTGAAGCTTTCTTT.